These 27 T cell receptor beta chains originate from one sample sequenced in a study of graft-versus-host responses after intestinal transplantation. Profiling relied on immunoSEQ multiplex PCR, and the TCRdb table lists in-frame clones only, not all of them. The profile covers roughly 28,000 clones, with 90% to 95% appearing a single time and roughly 0.7% taken by the ten largest. The starting material was PBMCs, obtained roughly 62 days after intestinal transplant. The receptor source for this set is a human patient who received an intestinal transplant, so some T cells may come from the graft donor.

The chain couples TRBV4-1 to TRBJ1-5; unclear D gene. This CDR3 has 15 amino acids. Germline lookup yields CDR1 MGHRA and CDR2 YSYEKL. V lost 4 bases to trimming and J lost 5 bases, with 15 bases between them. The CDR3 nucleotides are TGCGCCAGCAGCCGCATCATCGGTACAGATCAGCCCCAGCATTTT. Translation gives CASSRIIGTDQPQHF.

The V call is TRBV4-1, the J call TRBJ2-2; unclear D gene. The V end was cut by 0 bases, the J end by 8 bases, with 7 bases between. CDR3 size: 13 residues. Germline V gives CDR1 MGHRA, CDR2 YSYEKL. The CDR3 nucleotides are TGCGCCAGCAGCCAAGATCAGTCGGGGGAGCTGTTTTTT. It translates to CASSQDQSGELFF.

This clone was seen a few times. The rearrangement links TRBV6-5 to TRBJ2-3, with D possibly being TRBD1 (5 bases). The CDR3 runs 16 residues. Germline V lookup: CDR1 MNHEY, CDR2 SVGAGI. V lost 0 bases and J lost 1, with 11 bases in between. The CDR3 sequence is CASSYSVGDGTDTQYF. The CDR3 DNA sequence: TGTGCCAGCAGTTACTCTGTAGGGGATGGCACAGATACGCAGTATTTT.

The V gene is TRBV7-2, the J gene TRBJ2-1; 8 positions agree with TRBD2. The length of the CDR3 is 15 residues. CDR1 SGHTA and CDR2 FQGNSA come from the germline V gene. Trimming cost V 3 bases and J 7 bases; bases outside gene matches: 8. Here the CDR3 reads CASSFLTSGSNEQFF. CDR3 in DNA: TGTGCCAGCAGCTTTTTAACAAGCGGGAGTAATGAGCAGTTCTTC. Full variable domain (missing parts from reference TRBV7-2 and TRBJ2-1): GAGVSQSPSNKVTEKGKDVELRCDPISGHTALYWYRQSLGQGLEFLIYFQGNSAPDKSGLPSDRFSAERTGGSVSTLTIQRTQQEDSAVYLCASSFLTSGSNEQFFGPGTRLTVL.

This chain uses TRBV19 with TRBJ2-7, with TRBD2 identical over 11 bases. The CDR3 contains 16 residues. The J segment lost 5 bases and the V segment lost 4 bases, leaving 10 bases of the junction unmatched. The germline V gene encodes CDR1 LNHDA and CDR2 SQIVND (reference sequence). DNA for the CDR3: TGTGCCAGTAGTACGGGACTAGCGGTCCCTGCGGACGAGCAGTACTTC. This sequence encodes CASSTGLAVPADEQYF.

The chain carries TRBV7-8 and TRBJ2-7, with 7 bases matching TRBD2. V shed 5 bases, J shed 7 bases, and the junction held 8 bases outside the gene matches. Germline CDR1 SGHVS, CDR2 FQNEAQ. The length of the CDR3 is 13 residues. CDR3 bases: TGTGCCAGCAGCGACGCCCCGGGGGGTGAGCAGTACTTC. Translation: CASSDAPGGEQYF.

The chain uses TRBV7-8 and TRBJ2-7; D might be TRBD1 or TRBD2, each matching 6 bases. The CDR3 has 14 amino acids. Trimming stripped 4 bases from V and 2 bases from J, with 12 bases between. Germline CDR1 and CDR2: SGHVS and FQNEAQ. The CDR3 sequence: CASSSGRGPYEQYF. CDR3 nucleotides: TGTGCCAGCAGCTCAGGACGGGGGCCCTACGAGCAGTACTTC.

V is TRBV4-1 and J is TRBJ2-1; D call uncertain. The CDR3 extends over 13 amino acids. Trimming shortened V by 0 bases and J by 6 bases, and 6 bases separated the two germline ends. CDR1 is MGHRA and CDR2 is YSYEKL in the germline V gene. CDR3 sequence: CASSQEWGNEQFF. CDR3 coding DNA: TGCGCCAGCAGCCAAGAGTGGGGCAATGAGCAGTTCTTC.

The V gene is TRBV4-2, the J gene TRBJ2-2; D is unclear. Germline loops: CDR1 LGHNA, CDR2 YNFKEQ. Between the trimmed V and J ends, which lost 6 bases and 5 bases, there was a span of 13 bases. The CDR3 covers 14 residues. The CDR3 loop is CASRQINLTGELFF. CDR3 nucleotides: TGTGCCAGCAGACAAATAAACCTTACCGGGGAGCTGTTTTTT.

This clone was observed a few times. This CDR3 reads CASRAGTSALGEQYF. In DNA form, the CDR3 reads TGTGCCAGCAGAGCCGGGACTAGCGCCCTTGGGGAGCAGTACTTC. V and J are TRBV6-1 and TRBJ2-7; TRBD2 aligns across 10 bases. The germline V gene encodes CDR1 MNHNS and CDR2 SASEGT. With V trimmed by 6 bases and J by 7 bases, 12 bases remained unmatched. The CDR3 is 15 amino acids.

In regard to this clone: This CDR3 fails to terminate in the conserved phenylalanine or tryptophan, so it likely reflects a read error. The rearrangement links TRBV7-6 to TRBJ2-7; 9 positions match TRBD2. Germline V CDR1 and CDR2: SGHVS, FNYEAQ. The V gene end was trimmed by 5 bases and the J gene end by 3 bases; junction bases not matched to a gene: 8. The CDR3 is 15 amino acids. CDR3 sequence (DNA): TGTGCCAGCAGCCTTAGCGGGAGCTCCCTCTACGAGCAGTACCTC. This sequence encodes CASSLSGSSLYEQYL.

V and J are TRBV4-1 and TRBJ2-7; D gene uncertain. V was clipped by 1 base and J by 6 bases, with 4 bases between them. The germline CDR1 and CDR2 sequences are MGHRA and YSYEKL. CDR3 length: 11 amino acids. In DNA form, the CDR3 reads TGCGCCAGCAGCCAAGGGTTCGAGCAGTACTTC. It is translated as CASSQGFEQYF.

V gene TRBV7-9 combines with J gene TRBJ1-5; D possibly corresponds to TRBD1 (6 bases). CDR1 SEHNR and CDR2 FQNEAQ come from the germline V gene (reference sequence). Trimming shortened V by 3 bases and J by 3 bases, and 15 bases separated the two germline ends. This CDR3 spans 16 amino acids. The CDR3 DNA follows: TGTGCCAGCAGCTTGGACAGCCGGCACGCCAATCAGCCCCAGCATTTT. Encoded protein: CASSLDSRHANQPQHF.

Only one count was recorded for this clone. V usage is TRBV19 and J usage is TRBJ1-1; D ambiguous. Trimming took 4 bases from V and 0 from J, leaving 12 bases between them. Germline CDR1 LNHDA, CDR2 SQIVND (reference sequence). This CDR3 region has 15 residues. For the CDR3, the DNA is TGTGCCAGTAGTAGCAATTACATCTTGAACACTGAAGCTTTCTTT. It codes for CASSSNYILNTEAFF.

The chain employs TRBV6-6 and TRBJ1-4, with TRBD1 as a possible D gene (5 bases). The CDR3 extends over 14 amino acids. Germline CDR1 reads MNHNY; CDR2 reads SVGAGI (reference sequence). The V gene lost 4 bases and the J gene lost 0 bases, with 6 bases spanning the gap. The CDR3 DNA follows: TGTGCCAGCAGTTGGGGCGCAACTAATGAAAAACTGTTTTTT. It yields the protein CASSWGATNEKLFF.

This chain joins TRBV5-1 and TRBJ2-5, with unresolved D. Deletions cut 4 bases from V and 0 bases from J, with 13 bases between. This CDR3 is built from 15 residues. Germline loops: CDR1 SGHRS, CDR2 YFSETQ. The CDR3 nucleotides are TGCGCCAGCAGCGCCCCTCGGATGTACCAAGAGACCCAGTACTTC. Translation gives CASSAPRMYQETQYF.

The chain employs TRBV6-5 and TRBJ2-1; a possible D gene is TRBD2 (6 bases). The CDR3 has 16 residues. Germline V gene data show CDR1 as MNHEY and CDR2 as SVGAGI. V lost 2 bases to trimming and J lost 3 bases, with 14 bases between them. The DNA of the CDR3 is TGTGCCAGCAGTTACGGGGCTAGCGAGAACTACAATGAGCAGTTCTTC. Amino acid sequence: CASSYGASENYNEQFF.

The chain combines TRBV19 with TRBJ2-7; 9 nucleotides agree with TRBD2. There are 13 residues in the CDR3. The germline V gene has CDR1 LNHDA and CDR2 SQIVND (reference sequence). V lost 5 bases and J lost 5; bases outside the gene matches: 4. The CDR3 bases are TGTGCCAGTAGTTCGGGACTAGCCCACGAGCAGTACTTC. Translated: CASSSGLAHEQYF.

V usage is TRBV6-5 and J usage is TRBJ2-2; 10 bases map to TRBD2. The CDR3 is 14 amino acids. Germline CDR1 reads MNHEY; CDR2 reads SVGAGI. The V and J ends lost 5 bases and 4 bases, in that order; junction bases with no gene match: 1. CDR3 in DNA: TGTGCCAGCAGTAGCGGGAGGGCCACCGGGGAGCTGTTTTTT. This sequence encodes CASSSGRATGELFF.

This clone was recorded once. The chain carries TRBV30 and TRBJ1-5; 8 nucleotides agree with TRBD1. With 2 bases clipped from V and 5 bases from J, the junction kept 8 bases outside the gene matches. The CDR3 is 15 residues long. Germline V gene lookup returns CDR1 GTSNPN and CDR2 SVGIG (reference sequence). CDR3 DNA sequence: TGTGCCTGGAGTTTTCGGCAGGGGGCCTATCAGCCCCAGCATTTT. It is translated as CAWSFRQGAYQPQHF.

V is TRBV19 and J is TRBJ2-1; 8 nucleotides align to TRBD2. This CDR3 contains 15 residues. CDR1 is LNHDA, CDR2 SQIVND, per germline (reference sequence). V dropped 3 bases and J dropped 6; count of bases not matched to a gene: 7. CDR3 region: CASSITSGGGNEQFF. CDR3 nucleotide sequence: TGTGCCAGTAGTATTACCAGCGGGGGAGGCAATGAGCAGTTCTTC.

The count of this clone is one. CDR3 DNA: TGTGCCAGCAGCCTAGCGGGAGTAGTGCAGACCCAGTACTTC. Translating gives CASSLAGVVQTQYF. The chain is built from TRBV13 and TRBJ2-5, with 10 bases matching TRBD2. CDR1 and CDR2 from the germline V gene are PRHDT and FYEKMQ (reference sequence). This CDR3 spans 14 amino acids. Losses at the gene ends were 5 bases for V and 6 bases for J; bases not matched to a gene: 6.

This chain connects TRBV19 to TRBJ1-6; D is undetermined. The germline gives CDR1 LNHDA, CDR2 SQIVND (reference sequence). The V end was cut by 6 bases, the J end by 0 bases, with 12 bases between. The CDR3 runs to 16 residues. CDR3 protein: CASRETASSYNSPLHF. DNA for the CDR3: TGTGCCAGTAGGGAAACTGCTAGCTCCTATAATTCACCCCTCCACTTT.

This sequence joins TRBV4-3 and TRBJ1-1; tentative D call: TRBD1 (6 bases). This CDR3 region has 16 residues. Germline V gene data show CDR1 as LGHNA and CDR2 as YSLEER. Trimming pared 4 bases from V and 3 bases from J, leaving 18 bases between. The CDR3 sequence is CASSPHVWGRDTEAFF. The CDR3 DNA reads TGCGCCAGCAGCCCCCATGTCTGGGGGCGGGACACTGAAGCTTTCTTT.

The chain has TRBV29-1 and TRBJ2-1, with TRBD2 matching 10 bases. V lost 6 bases, J lost 4 bases, and 3 bases stayed unmatched. Germline loops: CDR1 SQVTM, CDR2 ANQGSEA. This CDR3 is built from 13 residues. For the CDR3, the DNA is TGCAGCGTCATTAGCGGGAGGTACAATGAGCAGTTCTTC. Protein: CSVISGRYNEQFF.

This chain connects TRBV7-9 to TRBJ1-1; D unresolved. The ends were cut back, 3 bases at V and 3 bases at J, with 11 bases in the middle. The CDR3 has 14 residues. CDR1 SEHNR and CDR2 FQNEAQ come from the germline V gene (reference sequence). The chain's CDR3 is CASSFPGRDTEAFF. The CDR3 nucleotides read TGTGCCAGCAGCTTCCCGGGGAGGGACACTGAAGCTTTCTTT.

The table lists this clone with a count of one. The J gene is TRBJ2-5, the V gene TRBV7-8; unclear D gene. Between the trimmed V and J ends, which lost 2 bases and 1 base, there was a span of 8 bases. The CDR3 loop spans 14 amino acids. CDR1 is SGHVS, CDR2 FQNEAQ, per germline. As DNA, the CDR3 is TGTGCCAGCAGCTTATATGGCAGCCAAGAGACCCAGTACTTC. Residues: CASSLYGSQETQYF.